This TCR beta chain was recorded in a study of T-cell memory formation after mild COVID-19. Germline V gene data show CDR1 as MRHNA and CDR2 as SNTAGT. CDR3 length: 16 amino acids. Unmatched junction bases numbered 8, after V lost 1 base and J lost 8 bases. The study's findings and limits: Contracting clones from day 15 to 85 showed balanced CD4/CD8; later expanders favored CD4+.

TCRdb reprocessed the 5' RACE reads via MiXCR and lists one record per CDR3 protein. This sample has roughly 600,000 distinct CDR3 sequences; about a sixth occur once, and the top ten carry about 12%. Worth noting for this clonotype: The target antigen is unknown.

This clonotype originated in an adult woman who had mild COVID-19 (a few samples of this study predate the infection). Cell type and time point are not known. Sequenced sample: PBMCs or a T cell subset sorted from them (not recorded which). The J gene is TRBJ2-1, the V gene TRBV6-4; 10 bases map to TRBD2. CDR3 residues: CASSDFPSGSLYEQFF. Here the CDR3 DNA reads TGTGCCAGCAGTGACTTTCCTAGCGGGAGTTTATATGAGCAGTTCTTC.